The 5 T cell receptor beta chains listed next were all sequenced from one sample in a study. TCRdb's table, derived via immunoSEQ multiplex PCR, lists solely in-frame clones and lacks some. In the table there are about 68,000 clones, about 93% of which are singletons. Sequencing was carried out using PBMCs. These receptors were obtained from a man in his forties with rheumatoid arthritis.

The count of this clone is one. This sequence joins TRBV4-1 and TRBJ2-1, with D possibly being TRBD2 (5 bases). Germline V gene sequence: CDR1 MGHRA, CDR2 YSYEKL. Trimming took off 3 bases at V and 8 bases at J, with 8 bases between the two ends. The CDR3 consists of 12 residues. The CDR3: CASSQEVHEQFF. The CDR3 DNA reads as TGCGCCAGCAGCCAGGAGGTTCATGAGCAGTTCTTC.

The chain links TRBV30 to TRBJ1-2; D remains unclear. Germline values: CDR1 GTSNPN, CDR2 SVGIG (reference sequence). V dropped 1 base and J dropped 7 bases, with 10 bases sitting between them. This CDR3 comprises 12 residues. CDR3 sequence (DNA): TGTGCCTGGAGTGCCCCCCCCGGTGGCTACACCTTC. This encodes CAWSAPPGGYTF.

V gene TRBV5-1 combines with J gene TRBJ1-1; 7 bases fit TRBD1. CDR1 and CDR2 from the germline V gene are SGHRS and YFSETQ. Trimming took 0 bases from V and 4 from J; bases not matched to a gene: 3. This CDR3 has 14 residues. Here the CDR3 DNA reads TGCGCCAGCAGCTTGGAGGGGGCTGTCACTGAAGCTTTCTTT. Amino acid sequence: CASSLEGAVTEAFF.

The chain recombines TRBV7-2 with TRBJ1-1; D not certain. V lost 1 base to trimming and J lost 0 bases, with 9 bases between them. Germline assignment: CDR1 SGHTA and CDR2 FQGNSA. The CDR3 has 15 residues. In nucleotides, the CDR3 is TGTGCCAGCAGCTTAGTGCCAGCCATGAACACTGAAGCTTTCTTT. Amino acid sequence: CASSLVPAMNTEAFF.

The DNA of the CDR3 is TGTGCCAGTAGTAGAAATAACTATGGCTACACCTTC. Protein sequence: CASSRNNYGYTF. V gene TRBV19 combines with J gene TRBJ1-2, with D uncertain. This CDR3 is built from 12 residues. The V end was cut by 4 bases, the J end by 1 base, with 4 bases between. Germline CDR1 and CDR2: LNHDA and SQIVND (reference sequence).